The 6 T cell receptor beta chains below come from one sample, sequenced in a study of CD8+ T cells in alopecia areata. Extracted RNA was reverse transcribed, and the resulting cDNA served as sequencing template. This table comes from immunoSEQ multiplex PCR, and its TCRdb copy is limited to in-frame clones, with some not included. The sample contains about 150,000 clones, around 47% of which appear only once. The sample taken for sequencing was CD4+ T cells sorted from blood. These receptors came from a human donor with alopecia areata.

CDR3 bases: TGTGCCTGGAGTTTAGGAGGGACAGCCTACGAGCAGTACTTC. It codes for CAWSLGGTAYEQYF. V usage is TRBV30 and J usage is TRBJ2-7, with D tentatively TRBD1 (7 bases). Trimming took off 2 bases at V and 2 bases at J, with 13 bases between the two ends. The CDR3 length is 14 residues. Germline-derived CDR1 and CDR2 are GTSNPN and SVGIG (reference sequence). Full variable domain (missing parts from reference TRBV30 and TRBJ2-7): SQTIHQWPATLVQPVGSPLSLECTVEGTSNPNLYWYRQAAGRGLQLLFYSVGIGQISSEVPQNLSASRPQDRQFILSSKKLLLSDSGFYLCAWSLGGTAYEQYFGPGTRLTVT.

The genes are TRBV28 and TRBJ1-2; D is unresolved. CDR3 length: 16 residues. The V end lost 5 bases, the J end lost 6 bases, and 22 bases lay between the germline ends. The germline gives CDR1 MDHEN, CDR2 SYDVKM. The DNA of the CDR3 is TGTGCCAGCAGTACTCCCCGCGGCGCTAGGTTCCATGGCTACACCTTC. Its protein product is CASSTPRGARFHGYTF.

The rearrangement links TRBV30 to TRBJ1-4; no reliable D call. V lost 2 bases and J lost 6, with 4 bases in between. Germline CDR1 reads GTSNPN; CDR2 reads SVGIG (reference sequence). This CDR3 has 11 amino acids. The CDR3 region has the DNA TGTGCCTGGAGTATGCATGAAAAACTGTTTTTT. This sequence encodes CAWSMHEKLFF. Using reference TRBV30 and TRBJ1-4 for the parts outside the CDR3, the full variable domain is SQTIHQWPATLVQPVGSPLSLECTVEGTSNPNLYWYRQAAGRGLQLLFYSVGIGQISSEVPQNLSASRPQDRQFILSSKKLLLSDSGFYLCAWSMHEKLFFGSGTQLSVL.

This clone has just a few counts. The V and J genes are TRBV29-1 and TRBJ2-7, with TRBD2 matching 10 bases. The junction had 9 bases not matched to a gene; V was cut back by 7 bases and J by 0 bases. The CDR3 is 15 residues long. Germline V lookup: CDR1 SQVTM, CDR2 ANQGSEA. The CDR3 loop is CSADTSGASSYEQYF. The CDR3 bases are TGCAGCGCTGATACTAGCGGGGCGAGCTCCTACGAGCAGTACTTC.

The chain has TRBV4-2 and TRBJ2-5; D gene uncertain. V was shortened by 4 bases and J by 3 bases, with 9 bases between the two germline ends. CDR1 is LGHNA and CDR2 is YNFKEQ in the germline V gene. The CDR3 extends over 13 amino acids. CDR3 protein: CASSLRPEETQYF. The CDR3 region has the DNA TGTGCCAGCAGCCTTCGACCCGAAGAGACCCAGTACTTC.

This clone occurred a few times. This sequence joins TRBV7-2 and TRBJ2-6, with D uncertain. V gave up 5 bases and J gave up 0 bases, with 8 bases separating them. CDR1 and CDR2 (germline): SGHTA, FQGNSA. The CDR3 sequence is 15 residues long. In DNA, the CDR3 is TGTGCCAGCAGCCGAATGGACTCTGGGGCCAACGTCCTGACTTTC. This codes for CASSRMDSGANVLTF.